The 17 T cell receptor beta chains given below trace back to one sample, sequenced in a study of shared clonotypes between healthy human individuals. Measured with immunoSEQ multiplex PCR; TCRdb has only the in-frame clones, and not every one. Of millions of clones listed, roughly 94% are singletons. The sample comprised naive CD4+ T cells sorted from blood. Stated subset: CD45RA+ positively selected. Receptor source: a man younger than 35 in good health.

This clone was recorded many times. The chain carries TRBV7-2 and TRBJ2-5, with 7 bases matching TRBD2. Germline CDR1 is SGHTA and CDR2 is FQGNSA. V lost 3 bases, J lost 3 bases, and 4 bases stayed unmatched. This CDR3 has 14 amino acids. The CDR3 loop is CASSFSLAEETQYF. CDR3 DNA sequence: TGTGCCAGCAGCTTTAGTCTAGCGGAAGAGACCCAGTACTTC.

This chain joins TRBV4-2 and TRBJ2-4, with 8 bases lining up with TRBD2. The CDR3 covers 15 residues. Germline assignment: CDR1 LGHNA and CDR2 YNFKEQ. V lost 0 bases to trimming and J lost 7 bases; unmatched junction nucleotides: 5. The CDR3 region is CASSQENGGGNIQYF. For the CDR3, the DNA is TGTGCCAGCAGCCAAGAGAATGGCGGGGGGAACATTCAGTACTTC.

Of note for this clone: Other DNA sequences in this sample translate to the same CDR3. V is TRBV18 and J is TRBJ2-7, with D unclear. The germline V gene encodes CDR1 KGHSH and CDR2 LQKENI. The CDR3 spans 14 residues. The V end lost 0 bases, the J end lost 1 base, and 7 bases lay between the germline ends. The CDR3 sequence: CASSPPSRSYEQYF. The CDR3 nucleotides are TGTGCCAGCTCACCACCGTCCAGGTCCTACGAGCAGTACTTC. The full variable domain, with the rest looked up from reference TRBV18 and TRBJ2-7, is NAGVMQNPRHLVRRRGQEARLRCSPMKGHSHVYWYRQLPEEGLKFMVYLQKENIIDESGMPKERFSAEFPKEGPSILRIQQVVRGDSAAYFCASSPPSRSYEQYFGPGTRLTVT.

The V and J genes are TRBV30 and TRBJ2-7; D unclear. Trimming shortened V by 3 bases and J by 3 bases, and 9 bases separated the two germline ends. The CDR3 has 12 residues. Germline lookup yields CDR1 GTSNPN and CDR2 SVGIG (reference sequence). The CDR3 DNA reads TGTGCCTGGAGACCCAGGAACTACGAGCAGTACTTC. This encodes CAWRPRNYEQYF.

V and J are TRBV6-6 and TRBJ2-2, with TRBD1 matching over 8 bases. Germline CDR1 reads MNHNY; CDR2 reads SVGAGI (reference sequence). V shed 6 bases and J 4 bases; nucleotides not matched to a gene: 7. The CDR3 is 15 residues long. The CDR3 reads CASRLGQGSTGELFF. The CDR3 DNA sequence: TGTGCCAGCAGACTTGGACAGGGCAGCACCGGGGAGCTGTTTTTT.

The chain joins TRBV2 to TRBJ2-5; 10 bases fit TRBD1. Per the germline V gene, CDR1 is SNHLY and CDR2 is FYNNEI. V gave up 6 bases and J gave up 5 bases; unmatched junction bases: 6. The CDR3 covers 14 residues. The CDR3 DNA reads as TGTGCCAGCAGGATGGGACAGGGGACGGAGACCCAGTACTTC. Translated: CASRMGQGTETQYF.

The V gene is TRBV11-2, the J gene TRBJ2-5; D perhaps matches TRBD1 (6 bases). CDR1 and CDR2 (germline): SGHAT, FQNNGV. V lost 4 bases to trimming and J lost 4 bases, with 13 bases between them. The CDR3 contains 14 residues. The CDR3 region is CASSSQGFAETQYF. The CDR3 DNA sequence: TGTGCCAGCAGCTCACAGGGTTTCGCAGAGACCCAGTACTTC. Based on the CDR3 plus reference TRBV11-2 and TRBJ2-5, the full variable domain is EAGVAQSPRYKIIEKRQSVAFWCNPISGHATLYWYQQILGQGPKLLIQFQNNGVVDDSQLPKDRFSAERLKGVDSTLKIQPAKLEDSAVYLCASSSQGFAETQYFGPGTRLLVL.

This sequence joins TRBV6-6 and TRBJ2-7, with 8 bases fitting TRBD1. In germline, CDR1 is MNHNY, CDR2 SVGAGI (reference sequence). With V trimmed by 4 bases and J by 2 bases, 7 bases remained unmatched. The CDR3 spans 15 residues. This CDR3 reads CASSSTGDPPYEQYF. The CDR3 DNA is TGTGCCAGCAGTTCGACAGGGGACCCCCCCTACGAGCAGTACTTC.

The V and J genes are TRBV5-4 and TRBJ2-7; D is perhaps TRBD1 (5 bases). Trimming took off 1 base at V and 5 bases at J, with 16 bases between the two ends. Germline assignment: CDR1 SGHNT and CDR2 YYREEE (reference sequence). CDR3 length equals 15 residues. As DNA, the CDR3 is TGTGCCAGCAGCTTGATGGGGCAGGGAAGGCACGAGCAGTACTTC. It specifies CASSLMGQGRHEQYF.

CDR3 DNA sequence: TGTGCCAGCAGCTTCCAGGGGGCGAACACCGGGGAGCTGTTTTTT. Its protein is CASSFQGANTGELFF. The chain is built from TRBV7-2 and TRBJ2-2, with TRBD1 identical over 7 bases. In germline, CDR1 is SGHTA, CDR2 FQGNSA. CDR3 size: 15 residues. Trimming removed 3 bases from V and 0 bases from J; junction bases left unmatched: 1.

The genes are TRBV6-5 and TRBJ2-1, with D maybe TRBD1 (6 bases). CDR1 and CDR2 (germline): MNHEY, SVGAGI. The germline V and J ends were trimmed by 6 bases and 7 bases, with 19 bases remaining between them. This CDR3 is 15 amino acids long. The CDR3 loop reads CASRVGTKSGNEQFF. DNA for the CDR3: TGTGCCAGCAGAGTCGGGACAAAGAGTGGAAATGAGCAGTTCTTC.

This clone was found once. The chain has TRBV2 and TRBJ2-7; possible D gene TRBD1, 6 bases. CDR3 length: 14 amino acids. Trimming took off 6 bases at V and 5 bases at J, with 17 bases between the two ends. Germline CDR1 reads SNHLY; CDR2 reads FYNNEI. CDR3 in DNA: TGTGCCAGCAGCGCCGGGACACCGAAGGACGAGCAGTACTTC. Its translation is CASSAGTPKDEQYF.

This clone has only a few counts. The chain recombines TRBV6-6 with TRBJ2-7; 9 bases are shared with TRBD2. V lost 6 bases and J lost 3; bases outside the gene matches: 12. Germline lookup yields CDR1 MNHNY and CDR2 SVGAGI (reference sequence). CDR3 length equals 16 residues. This CDR3 reads CASRLGTSYIDYEQYF. CDR3 in DNA: TGTGCCAGCAGACTCGGGACTAGCTATATTGACTACGAGCAGTACTTC.

This rearrangement joins TRBV9 to TRBJ2-5; 12 positions match TRBD1. V dropped 3 bases and J dropped 5; count of bases not matched to a gene: 11. CDR1 and CDR2 from the germline V gene are SGDLS and YYNGEE. CDR3 size: 17 residues. The CDR3 loop is CASSATGQGANLETQYF. In DNA, the CDR3 is TGTGCCAGCAGCGCCACGGGACAGGGGGCGAATCTGGAGACCCAGTACTTC.

J is TRBJ1-1 and V is TRBV2; D is perhaps TRBD1 (5 bases). Trimming cost V 4 bases and J 3 bases, with 12 bases left between them. Looked up from germline, CDR1 is SNHLY and CDR2 is FYNNEI. The CDR3 runs to 14 residues. CDR3 sequence reads: CASSVNRGHTEAFF. Here the CDR3 DNA reads TGTGCCAGCAGTGTAAACCGGGGACACACTGAAGCTTTCTTT.

Concerning this clone itself: The identical CDR3 is also encoded by other nucleotide sequences in the sample. The rearrangement uses TRBV28 and TRBJ1-5; perhaps TRBD1 as D (5 bases). V shed 6 bases and J shed 1 base, with 10 bases lying between them. Per the germline V gene, CDR1 is MDHEN and CDR2 is SYDVKM. This CDR3 is 14 amino acids long. Written as DNA, the CDR3 is TGTGCCAGCAGCGGGGGGGGGAGCAATCAGCCCCAGCATTTT. This sequence encodes CASSGGGSNQPQHF.

A word on this clone: Since a much larger clone is just one base distant, this may be a read error. The CDR3 DNA reads as TGTGCCAGCAGCTACTCCTACGAGCAGTACTTC. Its translation is CASSYSYEQYF. The rearrangement uses TRBV9 and TRBJ2-7; D is unresolved. Trimming stripped 4 bases from V and 0 bases from J, with 2 bases between. This CDR3 has 11 residues. Germline V CDR1 and CDR2: SGDLS, YYNGEE.